The clone carrying this T cell receptor (beta chain) showed up just once. Since a much larger clone is just one base distant, this may be a read error. These data belong to a study of response to subunit inactivated influenza vaccine. MiXCR, run by TCRdb on the RT-PCR reads, gives a single entry per CDR3 protein. The sample contains approximately 530,000 distinct CDR3 sequences, 6.5% to 8% of which appear only once. The CDR3 is 16 residues long. V gave up 5 bases and J gave up 2 bases; unmatched junction bases: 12. The germline gives CDR1 DFQATT, CDR2 SNEGSKA (reference sequence). The TCR sequence derives from a man aged 45-69 years who received an inactivated influenza vaccine. The starting material was PBMCs from blood, obtained about 24 months after vaccination. This chain joins TRBV20-1 and TRBJ2-3; 8 bases match TRBD1. CDR3 sequence: CSAGETGVAHTDTQYF. CDR3 DNA: TGCAGTGCTGGTGAGACAGGGGTCGCTCACACAGATACGCAGTATTTT.